Listed here are 13 T cell receptor beta chains from one sample, sequenced in a study of cytomegalovirus exposure and HLA in healthy donors (dated by TCRdb to 2017 to 2019). Libraries came from the immunoSEQ multiplex PCR assay. The multiplex PCR relied on a mix of 60 forward primers for TCR Vbeta segments and 13 reverse primers for TCR Jbeta segments. TCRdb provides this immuneACCESS table in a form limited to in-frame rearrangements. Some clones are lacking; in checked studies, under half of them reflect an unresolved V gene, and why the rest are absent is not known. In this sample the table shows roughly 150,000 clones, 82% of which occur a single time. The ten most abundant clones make up around 2.5% of the sample. The specimen was PBMCs. These receptors were collected from a male donor in good health and CMV-seronegative.

This chain uses TRBV4-1 with TRBJ1-3; D not resolved. CDR3 length equals 17 residues. Trimming stripped 7 bases from V and 0 bases from J, with 19 bases between. Germline lookup yields CDR1 MGHRA and CDR2 YSYEKL. The CDR3 region is CASTPIEARSSGNTIYF. In DNA form, the CDR3 reads TGCGCCAGCACTCCTATAGAGGCCAGAAGCTCTGGAAACACCATATATTTT.

The chain joins TRBV4-3 to TRBJ2-7; D is undetermined. This CDR3 has 15 amino acids. Trimming stripped 4 bases from V and 7 bases from J, with 20 bases between. Germline V lookup: CDR1 LGHNA, CDR2 YSLEER. The CDR3 spells CASSLLLRQVGEQYF. As DNA, the CDR3 is TGCGCCAGCAGCCTTTTACTGAGACAAGTTGGGGAGCAGTACTTC.

The rearrangement links TRBV27 to TRBJ2-1; 9 bases align to TRBD2. The CDR3 is made up of 17 amino acids. From germline, CDR1 is MNHEY and CDR2 SMNVEV (reference sequence). V lost 1 base to trimming and J lost 6 bases; unmatched junction nucleotides: 10. The chain's CDR3 is CASSLWGSGRIANEQFF. The DNA for the CDR3 is TGTGCCAGCAGTTTATGGGGAAGCGGGAGGATCGCCAATGAGCAGTTCTTC.

The gene calls are TRBV9 and TRBJ2-1; 14 bases map to TRBD2. Per germline, CDR1 SGDLS and CDR2 YYNGEE. This CDR3 has 16 amino acids. The J segment lost 8 bases and the V segment lost 3 bases, leaving 7 bases of the junction unmatched. DNA for the CDR3: TGTGCCAGCAGCGCCGGGACTAGCGGGAGCATCCATGAGCAGTTCTTC. It yields the protein CASSAGTSGSIHEQFF.

The chain combines TRBV28 with TRBJ1-1; a possible D gene is TRBD1 (5 bases). Germline V gives CDR1 MDHEN, CDR2 SYDVKM. This CDR3 region has 14 residues. V was pared by 3 bases and J by 7 bases, with 15 bases between. The DNA for the CDR3 is TGTGCCAGCAGTTTGGGGGGGACGCCTCATGAAGCTTTCTTT. Encoded protein: CASSLGGTPHEAFF.

This rearrangement joins TRBV6-6 to TRBJ2-1; D is possibly TRBD1 (5 bases). The CDR3 consists of 11 residues. Trimming took off 8 bases at V and 7 bases at J, with 9 bases between the two ends. Germline CDR1 MNHNY, CDR2 SVGAGI (reference sequence). The DNA for the CDR3 is TGTGCCAGCGGGGCAGGGAATGAGCAGTTCTTC. Its protein is CASGAGNEQFF.

The V and J genes are TRBV7-6 and TRBJ2-2; D is unclear. The V gene lost 2 bases and the J gene lost 7 bases, with 8 bases spanning the gap. Per the germline V gene, CDR1 is SGHVS and CDR2 is FNYEAQ. The CDR3 has 13 amino acids. CDR3 protein: CASSLSEHGELFF. The CDR3 DNA sequence: TGTGCCAGCAGCTTATCAGAACACGGGGAGCTGTTTTTT.

There are a few counts of this clone. This rearrangement joins TRBV5-1 to TRBJ2-1, with 7 bases lining up with TRBD2. CDR1 SGHRS and CDR2 YFSETQ come from the germline V gene. This CDR3 region has 15 residues. The trim removed 3 bases at V and 4 bases at J, leaving 7 bases unmatched. The CDR3 loop is CASSSTGTIYNEQFF. CDR3 sequence (DNA): TGCGCCAGCAGCTCAACCGGGACTATATACAATGAGCAGTTCTTC.

The rearrangement joins TRBV7-6 to TRBJ2-7, with 8 positions matching TRBD2. Germline trimming cut 5 bases from V and 6 bases from J; bases unmatched to any gene: 12. Germline V CDR1 and CDR2: SGHVS, FNYEAQ. This CDR3 contains 15 residues. The chain's CDR3 is CASSPLREGLFEQYF. CDR3 DNA: TGTGCCAGCAGCCCACTACGGGAGGGCCTATTCGAGCAGTACTTC.

This CDR3 is CASSASNGLVQETQYF. DNA of the CDR3: TGTGCCAGCAGCGCCTCGAACGGACTAGTGCAAGAGACCCAGTACTTC. This sequence joins TRBV9 and TRBJ2-5; 7 bases are shared with TRBD2. The CDR3 is 16 amino acids. CDR1 is SGDLS, CDR2 YYNGEE, per germline. J gave up 2 bases and V 3 bases, and 10 bases lay outside the gene matches. The variable domain in full, with the rest retrieved from reference TRBV9 and TRBJ2-5, is DSGVTQTPKHLITATGQRVTLRCSPRSGDLSVYWYQQSLDQGLQFLIQYYNGEERAKGNILERFSAQQFPDLHSELNLSSLELGDSALYFCASSASNGLVQETQYFGPGTRLLVL.

This clone has only one observation. The chain has TRBV20-1 and TRBJ1-1; D gene ambiguous. This CDR3 comprises 11 residues. Trimming cost V 6 bases and J 4 bases, with 9 bases left between them. CDR1 and CDR2 from the germline V gene are DFQATT and SNEGSKA (reference sequence). CDR3 in amino acids: CSAEGGTEAFF. The CDR3 region has the DNA TGCAGTGCGGAGGGAGGCACTGAAGCTTTCTTT.

The rearrangement joins TRBV27 to TRBJ2-1; 11 bases fit TRBD2. Germline V CDR1 and CDR2: MNHEY, SMNVEV (reference sequence). The CDR3 totals 15 residues. Trimming took 3 bases from V and 9 from J; bases not matched to a gene: 7. The CDR3: CASSFLLAGVTEQFF. The CDR3 DNA follows: TGTGCCAGCAGTTTCCTACTAGCGGGAGTCACTGAGCAGTTCTTC.

As DNA, the CDR3 is TGTGCCAGCAGCTTAGGGACAGTTTACAATGAGCAGTTCTTC. As protein: CASSLGTVYNEQFF. The chain is built from TRBV11-1 and TRBJ2-1; weak D call: TRBD1 (6 bases). The CDR3 is made up of 14 amino acids. Germline CDR1 and CDR2: SGHAT and FQDESV (reference sequence). Trimming pared 1 base from V and 4 bases from J, leaving 8 bases between.